This TCR beta chain was captured by sequencing in a study of blood T cell repertoires in COVID-19. Study overall: Samples taken during acute and convalescent COVID-19 were collected in the United States, Italy and Spain.

This clone came up once. The germline V gene has CDR1 LNHNV and CDR2 YYDKDF (reference sequence). Germline trimming cut 2 bases from V and 0 bases from J; bases unmatched to any gene: 5. CDR3 size: 17 residues. Authors' processing steps: For nucleated cells, counts were estimated from reference gene primer amplification. Sequencing used immunoSEQ multiplex PCR; TCRdb keeps in-frame clones, though not all of them. V and J calls and clone size follow that table, whereas D and trimming were derived from the DNA. The repertoire holds a few hundred thousand clones, with about 88% as singletons. Sample: PBMCs or T cells enriched from blood (not recorded which). The chain combines TRBV15 with TRBJ1-4; 8 nucleotides match TRBD1. This TCR was recovered from a woman aged 30 to 39 who had been exposed to COVID-19. The CDR3 DNA reads as TGTGCCACCAGCAGACAGGGGGCGCAGGCAACTAATGAAAAACTGTTTTTT. Protein product: CATSRQGAQATNEKLFF.